This T cell receptor (beta chain) was sequenced during a study of cytomegalovirus exposure and HLA in healthy donors. Worth noting for this clone: What it binds is not known.

At the time of sampling, donors were nominally healthy, though unrecorded immune exposures were likely. Broader study findings: Later analysis placed DRB1 highest and HLA-C lowest in TCR association rates, which differed by HLA locus.

Primers for the PCR totalled 60 Vbeta and 13 Jbeta. TCRdb keeps only in-frame clones here, not all; method: immunoSEQ multiplex PCR. The sample records some 200,000 clones, around 75% being singletons. The receptor was derived from a young woman in good health and CMV-seronegative. Sequences were obtained from PBMCs.

The CDR3, as DNA: TGTGCCAGCAGCGCACGGACAGGGGGCCACTATGGCTACACCTTC. Protein sequence: CASSARTGGHYGYTF. This chain connects TRBV4-2 to TRBJ1-2, with 11 bases lining up with TRBD1. The germline V gene has CDR1 LGHNA and CDR2 YNFKEQ. V dropped 5 bases and J dropped 3; count of bases not matched to a gene: 5. This CDR3 has 15 residues.